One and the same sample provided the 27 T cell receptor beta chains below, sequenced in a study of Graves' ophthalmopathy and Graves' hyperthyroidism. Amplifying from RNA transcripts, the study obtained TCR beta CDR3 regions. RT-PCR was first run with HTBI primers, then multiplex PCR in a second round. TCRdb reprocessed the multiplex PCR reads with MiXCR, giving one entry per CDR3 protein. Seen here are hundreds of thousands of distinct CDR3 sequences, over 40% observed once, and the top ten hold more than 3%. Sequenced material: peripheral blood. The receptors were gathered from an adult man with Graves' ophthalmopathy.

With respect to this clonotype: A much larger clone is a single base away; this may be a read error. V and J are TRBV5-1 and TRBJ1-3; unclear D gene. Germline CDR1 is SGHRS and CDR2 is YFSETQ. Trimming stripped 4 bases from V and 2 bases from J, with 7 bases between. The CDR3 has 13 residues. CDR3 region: CASSPITGNTIYF. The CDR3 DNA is TGCGCCAGCAGCCCTATAACTGGAAACACCATATATTTT.

CDR3 loop: CSVGWSSSGETQYF. The CDR3 DNA reads TGCAGCGTTGGCTGGTCAAGCAGCGGCGAGACCCAGTACTTC. The chain carries TRBV29-1 and TRBJ2-5; TRBD2 is a possible D gene (5 bases). CDR3 size: 14 residues. V lost 4 bases and J 5 bases, leaving 17 bases between the germline ends. From germline, CDR1 is SQVTM and CDR2 ANQGSEA.

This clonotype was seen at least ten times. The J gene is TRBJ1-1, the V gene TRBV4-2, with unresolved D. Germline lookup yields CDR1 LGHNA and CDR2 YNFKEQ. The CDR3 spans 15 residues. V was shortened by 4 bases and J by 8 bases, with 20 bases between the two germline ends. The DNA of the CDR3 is TGTGCCAGCAGCCTTACCCTCCCCGGAGACGGAGAAGCTTTCTTT. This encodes CASSLTLPGDGEAFF.

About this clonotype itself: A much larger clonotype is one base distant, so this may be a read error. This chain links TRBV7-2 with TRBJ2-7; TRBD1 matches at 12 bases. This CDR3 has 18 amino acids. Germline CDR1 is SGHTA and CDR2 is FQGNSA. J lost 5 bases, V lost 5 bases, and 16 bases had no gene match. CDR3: CASSPERHRDRGRDEQYF. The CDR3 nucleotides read TGTGCCAGCAGCCCCGAAAGGCATAGGGACAGGGGGCGGGACGAGCAGTACTTC. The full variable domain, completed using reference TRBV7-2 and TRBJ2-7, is GAGVSQSPSNKVTEKGKDVELRCDPISGHTALYWYRQSLGQGLEFLIYFQGNSAPDKSGLPSDRFSAERTGGSVSTLTIQRTQQEDSAVYLCASSPERHRDRGRDEQYFGPGTRLTVT.

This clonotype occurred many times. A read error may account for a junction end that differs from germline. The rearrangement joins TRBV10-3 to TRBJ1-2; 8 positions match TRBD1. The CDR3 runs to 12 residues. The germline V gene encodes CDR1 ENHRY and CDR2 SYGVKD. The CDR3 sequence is CASSGQGSGYTF. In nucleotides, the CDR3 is TGTGCCAGCAGTGGACAGGGATCTGGCTACACCTTC.

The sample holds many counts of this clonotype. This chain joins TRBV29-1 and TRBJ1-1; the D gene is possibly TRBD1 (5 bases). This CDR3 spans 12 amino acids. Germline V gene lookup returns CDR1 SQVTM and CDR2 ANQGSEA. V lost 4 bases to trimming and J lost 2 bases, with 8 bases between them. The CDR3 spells CSVGQTNTEAFF. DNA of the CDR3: TGCAGCGTTGGACAGACCAACACTGAAGCTTTCTTT.

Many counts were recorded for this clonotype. In nucleotides, the CDR3 is TGTGCCAGCAGTGTGACAGGATACTATGGCTACACCTTC. Protein sequence: CASSVTGYYGYTF. The chain joins TRBV2 to TRBJ1-2; D might be TRBD1 (6 bases). V was shortened by 4 bases and J by 3 bases, with 9 bases between the two germline ends. Looked up from germline, CDR1 is SNHLY and CDR2 is FYNNEI. CDR3 length equals 13 residues. The full variable domain, with the rest looked up from reference TRBV2 and TRBJ1-2, is EPEVTQTPSHQVTQMGQEVILRCVPISNHLYFYWYRQILGQKVEFLVSFYNNEISEKSEIFDDQFSVERPDGSNFTLKIRSTKLEDSAMYFCASSVTGYYGYTFGSGTRLTVV.

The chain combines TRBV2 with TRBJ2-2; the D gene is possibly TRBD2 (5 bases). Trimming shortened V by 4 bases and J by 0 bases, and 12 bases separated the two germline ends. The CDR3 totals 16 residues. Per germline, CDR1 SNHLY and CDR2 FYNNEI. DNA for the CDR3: TGTGCCAGCAGTGTCGAGACTATCGCGAACACCGGGGAGCTGTTTTTT. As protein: CASSVETIANTGELFF. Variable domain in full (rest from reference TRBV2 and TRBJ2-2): EPEVTQTPSHQVTQMGQEVILRCVPISNHLYFYWYRQILGQKVEFLVSFYNNEISEKSEIFDDQFSVERPDGSNFTLKIRSTKLEDSAMYFCASSVETIANTGELFFGEGSRLTVL.

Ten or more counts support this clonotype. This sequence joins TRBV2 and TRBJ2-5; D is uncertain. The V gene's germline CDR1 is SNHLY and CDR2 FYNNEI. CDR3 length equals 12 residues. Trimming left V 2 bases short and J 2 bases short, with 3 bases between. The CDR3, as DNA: TGTGCCAGCAGTGAACTTCAAGAGACCCAGTACTTC. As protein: CASSELQETQYF.

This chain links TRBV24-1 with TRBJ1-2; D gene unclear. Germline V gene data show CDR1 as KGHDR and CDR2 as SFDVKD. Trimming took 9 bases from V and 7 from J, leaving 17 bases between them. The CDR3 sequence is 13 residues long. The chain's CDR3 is CATRTLDMGGYTF. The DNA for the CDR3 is TGTGCCACCCGGACCCTTGACATGGGTGGCTACACCTTC.

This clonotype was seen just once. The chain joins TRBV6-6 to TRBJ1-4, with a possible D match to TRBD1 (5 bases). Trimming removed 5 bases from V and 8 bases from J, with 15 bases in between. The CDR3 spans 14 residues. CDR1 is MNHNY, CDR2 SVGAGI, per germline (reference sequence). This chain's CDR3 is CASSEAMGEEKLFF. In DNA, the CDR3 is TGTGCCAGCAGTGAAGCGATGGGGGAGGAAAAACTGTTTTTT.

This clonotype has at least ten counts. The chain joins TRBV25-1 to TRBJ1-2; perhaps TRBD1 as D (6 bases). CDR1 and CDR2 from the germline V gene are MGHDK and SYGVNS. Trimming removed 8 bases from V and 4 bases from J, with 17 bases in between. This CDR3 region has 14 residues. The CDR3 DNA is TGTGCCAGCTCCGGAGCAGGGGCCGGCTATGGCTACACCTTC. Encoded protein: CASSGAGAGYGYTF.

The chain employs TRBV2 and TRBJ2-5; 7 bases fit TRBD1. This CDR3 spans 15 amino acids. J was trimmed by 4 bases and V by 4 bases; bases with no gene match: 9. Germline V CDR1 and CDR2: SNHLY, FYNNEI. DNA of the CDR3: TGTGCCAGCAGTGGTCAGGGGGTGCGGATAGAGACCCAGTACTTC. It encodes CASSGQGVRIETQYF.

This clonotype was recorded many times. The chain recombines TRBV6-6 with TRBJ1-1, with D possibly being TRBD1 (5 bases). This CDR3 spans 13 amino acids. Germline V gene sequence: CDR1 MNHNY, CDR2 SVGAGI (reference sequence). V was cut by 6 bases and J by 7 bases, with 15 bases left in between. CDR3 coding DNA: TGTGCCAGCAGGGCAACCAGGGCTGGTGAAGCTTTCTTT. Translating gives CASRATRAGEAFF.

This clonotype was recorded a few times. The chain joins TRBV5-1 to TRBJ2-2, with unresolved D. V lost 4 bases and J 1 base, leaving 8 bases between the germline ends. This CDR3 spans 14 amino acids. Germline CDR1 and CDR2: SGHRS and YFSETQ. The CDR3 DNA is TGCGCCAGCAGCGTTAACGGGAACACCGGGGAGCTGTTTTTT. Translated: CASSVNGNTGELFF.

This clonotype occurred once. The CDR3 DNA is TGTGCCATCAGTGGGGGGACAGGTTACGAGCAGTACTTC. Translating it yields CAISGGTGYEQYF. The chain couples TRBV10-3 to TRBJ2-7; the match to TRBD1 covers 8 bases. J gave up 4 bases and V 4 bases, and 3 bases lay outside the gene matches. The CDR3 length is 13 residues. CDR1 and CDR2 (germline): ENHRY, SYGVKD.

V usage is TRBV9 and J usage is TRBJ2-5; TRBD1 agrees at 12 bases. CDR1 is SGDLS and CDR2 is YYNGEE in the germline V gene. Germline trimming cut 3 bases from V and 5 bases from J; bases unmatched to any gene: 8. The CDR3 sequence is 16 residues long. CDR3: CASSARDRGQRETQYF. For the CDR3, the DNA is TGTGCCAGCAGCGCTAGGGACAGGGGGCAGCGGGAGACCCAGTACTTC.

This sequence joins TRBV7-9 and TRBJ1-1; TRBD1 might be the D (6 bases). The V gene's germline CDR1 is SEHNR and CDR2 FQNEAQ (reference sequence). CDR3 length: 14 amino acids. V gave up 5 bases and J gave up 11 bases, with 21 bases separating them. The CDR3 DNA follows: TGTGCCAGCAGCCTTGAGGGCGCAGCAGGGGTTGCTTTCTTT. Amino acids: CASSLEGAAGVAFF. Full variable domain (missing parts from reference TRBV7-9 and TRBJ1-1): DTGVSQNPRHKITKRGQNVTFRCDPISEHNRLYWYRQTLGQGPEFLTYFQNEAQLEKSRLLSDRFSAERPKGSFSTLEIQRTEQGDSAMYLCASSLEGAAGVAFFGQGTRLTVV.

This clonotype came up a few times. This chain's CDR3 is CASSYLGGRTEAFF. DNA for the CDR3: TGTGCCAGCAGTTACTTGGGGGGTCGTACTGAAGCTTTCTTT. The chain couples TRBV6-5 to TRBJ1-1, with D perhaps TRBD1 (5 bases). V lost 1 base, J lost 5 bases, and 11 bases lay in between. Germline V gene data show CDR1 as MNHEY and CDR2 as SVGAGI. The CDR3 sequence is 14 residues long.

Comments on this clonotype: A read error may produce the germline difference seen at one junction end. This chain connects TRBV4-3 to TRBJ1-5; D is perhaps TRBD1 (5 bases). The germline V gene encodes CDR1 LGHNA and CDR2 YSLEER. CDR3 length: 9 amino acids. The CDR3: CASSRLPGF. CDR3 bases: TGCGCCAGCAGCCGACTTCCAGGGTTT.

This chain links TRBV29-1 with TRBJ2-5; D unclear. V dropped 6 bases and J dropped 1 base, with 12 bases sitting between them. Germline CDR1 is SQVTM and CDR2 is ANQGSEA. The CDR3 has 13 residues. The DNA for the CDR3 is TGCAGCGTAGGCCCAGCGCCCCAAGAGACCCAGTACTTC. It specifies CSVGPAPQETQYF.

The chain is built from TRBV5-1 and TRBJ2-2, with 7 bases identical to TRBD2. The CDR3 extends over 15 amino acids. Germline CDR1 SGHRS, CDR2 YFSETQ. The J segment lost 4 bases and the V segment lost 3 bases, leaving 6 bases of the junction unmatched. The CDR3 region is CASSWGGGPTGELFF. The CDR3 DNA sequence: TGCGCCAGCAGCTGGGGGGGAGGGCCCACCGGGGAGCTGTTTTTT.

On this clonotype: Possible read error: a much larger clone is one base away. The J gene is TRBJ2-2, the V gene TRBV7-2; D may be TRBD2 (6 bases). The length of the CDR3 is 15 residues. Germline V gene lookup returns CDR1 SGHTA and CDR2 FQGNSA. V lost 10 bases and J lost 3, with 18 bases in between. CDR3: CAIHSGTLDTGELFF. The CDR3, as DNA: TGTGCCATTCATAGCGGAACTTTGGACACCGGGGAGCTGTTTTTT.

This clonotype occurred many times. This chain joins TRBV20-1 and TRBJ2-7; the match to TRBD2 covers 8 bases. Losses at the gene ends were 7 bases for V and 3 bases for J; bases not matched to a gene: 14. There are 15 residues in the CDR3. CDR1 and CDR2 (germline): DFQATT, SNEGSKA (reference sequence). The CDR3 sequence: CSVLPGGEGRYEQYF. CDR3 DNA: TGCAGTGTTCTGCCCGGGGGGGAGGGTCGCTACGAGCAGTACTTC.

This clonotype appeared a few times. The CDR3 protein is CASSGGQLVGELFF. In DNA, the CDR3 is TGTGCCAGCAGCGGGGGTCAACTGGTCGGGGAGCTGTTTTTT. The chain uses TRBV7-6 and TRBJ2-2; D could derive from TRBD1 or TRBD2 (5 bases each). The CDR3 is 14 residues long. The germline V gene encodes CDR1 SGHVS and CDR2 FNYEAQ. The V end was cut by 5 bases, the J end by 7 bases, with 14 bases between.

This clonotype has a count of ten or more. DNA of the CDR3: TGTGCCAGTAGCACGAATGGACCTGAAGCTTTCTTT. Its protein product is CASSTNGPEAFF. The genes are TRBV19 and TRBJ1-1; D unresolved. This CDR3 has 12 residues. From germline, CDR1 is LNHDA and CDR2 SQIVND (reference sequence). V was trimmed by 6 bases and J by 6 bases, leaving 11 bases between them.

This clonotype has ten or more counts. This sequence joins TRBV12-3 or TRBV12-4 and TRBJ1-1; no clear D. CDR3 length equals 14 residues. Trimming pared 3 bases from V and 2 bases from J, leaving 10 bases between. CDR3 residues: CASSFRRLNTEAFF. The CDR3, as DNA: TGTGCCAGCAGTTTTCGGCGGTTAAACACTGAAGCTTTCTTT.